These 6 T cell receptor beta chains came from one sample sequenced in a study of lymphopenia after photon versus proton radiotherapy. The protocol was immunoSEQ multiplex PCR, while the TCRdb copy is restricted to in-frame clones and leaves out a portion. Among 50,000 to 75,000 clones listed, roughly 86% were seen once. The sample here was peripheral blood, taken from a patient treated with photon-based radiotherapy. The receptors come from a man between 35 and 55 years old with gastric cancer.

The chain is built from TRBV11-2 and TRBJ1-2; D gene ambiguous. CDR1 is SGHAT, CDR2 FQNNGV, per germline. V was cut by 3 bases and J by 3 bases, with 11 bases left in between. The CDR3 totals 14 residues. The CDR3 loop is CASSFNGFDYGYTF. The CDR3 DNA reads as TGTGCCAGCAGCTTTAATGGGTTCGACTATGGCTACACCTTC.

V is TRBV6-1 and J is TRBJ1-4, with 8 bases lining up with TRBD1. The CDR3 spans 17 residues. The J segment lost 4 bases and the V segment lost 2 bases, leaving 9 bases of the junction unmatched. Germline loops: CDR1 MNHNS, CDR2 SASEGT. The chain's CDR3 is CASSETLDREGNEKLFF. DNA of the CDR3: TGTGCCAGCAGTGAAACATTGGACAGGGAGGGTAATGAAAAACTGTTTTTT.

The chain joins TRBV9 to TRBJ2-3; 9 positions match TRBD1. This CDR3 has 15 amino acids. Germline V gene sequence: CDR1 SGDLS, CDR2 YYNGEE. V was clipped by 4 bases and J by 5 bases; unmatched bases: 8. CDR3 amino acids: CASSLQGALGDTQYF. The CDR3 region has the DNA TGTGCCAGCAGCCTACAGGGGGCTCTGGGAGATACGCAGTATTTT.

V usage is TRBV5-1 and J usage is TRBJ2-3; 9 nucleotides agree with TRBD1. With V trimmed by 0 bases and J by 3 bases, 2 bases remained unmatched. The CDR3 length is 15 residues. CDR1 and CDR2 (germline): SGHRS, YFSETQ. In DNA form, the CDR3 reads TGCGCCAGCAGCTTGGGGGACAGGGAAACAGATACGCAGTATTTT. Protein: CASSLGDRETDTQYF.

V gene TRBV7-2 combines with J gene TRBJ2-3; D is possibly TRBD1 or TRBD2 (7 bases each). The V and J ends lost 5 bases and 0 bases respectively, with 18 bases between them. The CDR3 is 17 amino acids. Germline CDR1 reads SGHTA; CDR2 reads FQGNSA. The CDR3: CASSPQGGLGSTDTQYF. CDR3 DNA sequence: TGTGCCAGCAGCCCCCAGGGGGGGCTCGGTAGCACAGATACGCAGTATTTT.

The chain links TRBV18 to TRBJ1-4; 7 positions match TRBD1. The V gene end was trimmed by 4 bases and the J gene end by 6 bases; junction bases not matched to a gene: 5. This CDR3 comprises 14 residues. Looked up from germline, CDR1 is KGHSH and CDR2 is LQKENI. The chain's CDR3 is CASSLRQGDEKLFF. The CDR3 nucleotides are TGTGCCAGCTCACTACGGCAGGGGGATGAAAAACTGTTTTTT.